These T cell receptor beta chains were read from a single sample in a study of T cells in Graves' hyperthyroidism and ophthalmopathy. TCRdb independently ran MiXCR on the multiplex PCR reads; one entry per CDR3 protein. This sample has under 350,000 distinct CDR3 sequences, with roughly 21% found just once. Specimen: blood. The receptors derive from a woman in her 50s with Graves' hyperthyroidism. Both conserved end residues are part of each CDR3. D genes are given only for firm matches. Rows give clone size only sometimes, using once, few, many, or a class for an expanded clone.

>-|TRBV29-1|-|TRBJ1-1
CSVPSGSKTEALF
TGCAGCGTACCGTCGGGGTCTAAAACTGAAGCTCTCTTT
>TRBD1|TRBV10-3|many|TRBJ1-2
CAISGGQAYGYTF
TGTGCCATCAGTGGTGGACAGGCGTATGGCTACACCTTC
>TRBD2|TRBV7-2|-|TRBJ2-1
CASSLYGTSGGAYNEQFF
TGTGCCAGCAGCTTATACGGGACTAGCGGGGGGGCCTACAATGAGCAGTTCTTC
>-|TRBV20-1|-|TRBJ2-5
CSAFSATYQETQYF
TGCAGTGCTTTTTCGGCAACGTACCAAGAGACCCAGTACTTC
>-|TRBV12-3/TRBV12-4|few|TRBJ1-2
CASSLDRVNYGYTF
TGTGCCAGCAGTTTAGACAGGGTCAACTATGGCTACACCTTC
>-|TRBV2|many|TRBJ2-5
CASSEMTGAMETQYF
TGTGCCAGCAGTGAAATGACAGGCGCGATGGAGACCCAGTACTTC
>TRBD2|TRBV7-8|-|TRBJ2-1
CASSRNIHREGGVNEQFF
TGTGCCAGCAGCCGGAACATTCACCGGGAGGGCGGGGTCAATGAGCAGTTCTTC
>TRBD2|TRBV6-2/TRBV6-3|-|TRBJ2-1
CASSYRLAGDNEQFF
TGTGCCAGCAGTTACCGCCTAGCGGGAGACAATGAGCAGTTCTTC
>-|TRBV30|many|TRBJ1-5
CAWSEGGSNQPQHF
TGTGCCTGGAGTGAGGGGGGAAGCAATCAGCCCCAGCATTTT
>-|TRBV12-3/TRBV12-4|many|TRBJ2-7
CASSSEIPSSYYEQYF
TGTGCCAGCAGTTCAGAAATCCCCTCCTCCTACTACGAGCAGTACTTC
>-|TRBV2|-|TRBJ1-2
CASRTTRGNSYGYTF
TGTGCCAGCAGGACGACCCGGGGGAACAGCTATGGCTACACCTTC
>TRBD2|TRBV12-5|-|TRBJ2-7
CASGLVTYLAGEGNEQYF
TGTGCTAGTGGTTTGGTCACCTATCTAGCGGGAGAAGGCAACGAGCAGTACTTC
>TRBD1|TRBV5-1|many|TRBJ1-2
CASNPGTDSYGYTF
TGCGCCAGCAATCCCGGGACAGACTCCTATGGCTACACCTTC
>-|TRBV2|-|TRBJ1-1
CASIRGGDTEAFF
TGTGCCAGCATCAGGGGTGGGGACACTGAAGCTTTCTTT
>-|TRBV20-1|many|TRBJ2-3
CSASRFLADTQYF
TGCAGTGCTAGCCGCTTCCTAGCAGATACGCAGTATTTT
>TRBD2|TRBV3-1|few|TRBJ2-7
CASSQGLAGGNSYEQYF
TGTGCCAGCAGCCAAGGACTAGCGGGGGGGAACTCCTACGAGCAGTACTTC
>TRBD1|TRBV7-6|many|TRBJ2-2
CASSSYRGPNTGELFF
TGTGCCAGCAGCTCCTACAGGGGGCCGAACACCGGGGAGCTGTTTTTT
>TRBD2|TRBV3-1|-|TRBJ2-1
CASSPRGGLAFF
TGTGCCAGCAGCCCGCGGGGGGGCCTCGCCTTCTTC
>TRBD2|TRBV7-8|many|TRBJ2-2
CASSSRLAGEITGELFF
TGTGCCAGCAGCTCAAGACTAGCGGGAGAGATCACCGGGGAGCTGTTTTTT
>TRBD1|TRBV5-1|-|TRBJ1-2
CASSLGDRGHRLEGYTF
TGCGCCAGCAGCTTGGGGGACAGGGGGCATCGCTTGGAAGGCTACACCTTC
>-|TRBV6-1|many|TRBJ1-1
CASRGSLRPTEAFF
TGTGCCAGCAGGGGATCCCTAAGACCCACTGAAGCTTTCTTT
>TRBD1|TRBV27|many|TRBJ2-1
CASSSDRGTDEQFF
TGTGCCAGCAGTTCGGACAGGGGTACGGATGAGCAGTTCTTC
>-|TRBV20-1|many|TRBJ1-1
CSARPGVTEAFF
TGCAGTGCTAGGCCCGGGGTCACTGAAGCTTTCTTT
>TRBD1|TRBV20-1|many|TRBJ2-2
CSAIRQGNTGELFF
TGCAGTGCTATCCGACAGGGTAACACCGGGGAGCTGTTTTTT
>TRBD2|TRBV12-3/TRBV12-4|-|TRBJ2-7
CASSFRASGRYEQYF
TGTGCCAGCAGTTTTAGGGCTAGCGGGAGGTACGAGCAGTACTTC